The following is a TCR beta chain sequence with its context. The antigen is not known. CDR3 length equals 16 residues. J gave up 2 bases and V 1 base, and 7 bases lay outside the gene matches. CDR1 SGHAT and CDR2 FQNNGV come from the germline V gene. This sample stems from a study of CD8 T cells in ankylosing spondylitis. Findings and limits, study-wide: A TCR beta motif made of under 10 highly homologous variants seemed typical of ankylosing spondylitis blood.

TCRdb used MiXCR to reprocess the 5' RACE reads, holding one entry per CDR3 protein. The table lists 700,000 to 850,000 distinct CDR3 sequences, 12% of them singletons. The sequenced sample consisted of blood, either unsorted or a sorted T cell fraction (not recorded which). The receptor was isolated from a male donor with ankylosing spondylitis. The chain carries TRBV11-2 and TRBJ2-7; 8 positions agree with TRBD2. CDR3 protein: CASSLALLAGPYEQYF. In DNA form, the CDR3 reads TGTGCCAGCAGCTTAGCGCTTTTAGCGGGACCCTACGAGCAGTACTTC.